This paragraph covers one T cell receptor (beta chain) sequence. Antigen unknown. Germline V gene data show CDR1 as SEHNR and CDR2 as FQNEAQ (reference sequence). CDR3 length: 15 residues. With 2 bases clipped from V and 9 bases from J, the junction kept 2 bases outside the gene matches. This sample was included in a study of OX40 agonist ivuxolimab in advanced cancers. Study overall: Prior anti-PD-1, anti-PD-L1 or anti-CTLA-4 therapy was allowed; around 43% had some.

TCRdb's copy holds only in-frame clones and misses some; the assay was immunoSEQ multiplex PCR. Here the sample spans under 80,000 clones, about 90% being singletons. Notes on the study in general: On average, a greater number of expanded clones characterised CD8+ T cells relative to CD4+.

Baseline was the first blood sampling point, followed by cycle 4 day 1 and cycle 7 day 1. V gene TRBV7-9 combines with J gene TRBJ1-6; 12 bases are shared with TRBD1. This receptor was taken from an adult with an advanced solid tumor such as melanoma, head and neck, liver or kidney cancer. The sample consisted of CD4+ or CD8+ T cells sorted from blood, taken in a trial of the OX40 agonist ivuxolimab. CDR3 DNA sequence: TGTGCCAGCAGCTTACTGGGACAGGGGGCTTCACCCCTCCACTTT. Translation: CASSLLGQGASPLHF.